Below, 2 T cell receptor beta chains from the same sample are listed, as sequenced in a study of T cells in Graves' hyperthyroidism and ophthalmopathy. Authors of the study amplified TCR beta CDR3 regions from RNA transcripts. A first-round RT-PCR of the TCR CDR3 used the HTBI primer set. TCRdb independently ran MiXCR on the multiplex PCR reads; one entry per CDR3 protein. The sample consists of 660,000 or so distinct CDR3 sequences, about 20% of them appearing once. Sequencing was done on a sample of blood. Receptors were obtained from a young man with Graves' ophthalmopathy.

This clonotype was seen a few times. The V gene is TRBV14, the J gene TRBJ2-1, with TRBD2 matching 8 bases. The CDR3 has 16 amino acids. J gave up 8 bases and V 4 bases, and 13 bases lay outside the gene matches. From germline, CDR1 is SGHDN and CDR2 FVKESK. CDR3 in amino acids: CASSLRRERELYEQFF. CDR3 DNA sequence: TGTGCCAGCAGCCTTCGGAGGGAGCGGGAGTTGTATGAGCAGTTCTTC.

At least ten counts were recorded for this clonotype. This rearrangement joins TRBV28 to TRBJ2-3; maybe TRBD2 (7 bases). The CDR3 sequence is 16 residues long. Germline CDR1 MDHEN, CDR2 SYDVKM. V was shortened by 6 bases and J by 4 bases, with 20 bases between the two germline ends. Written as DNA, the CDR3 is TGTGCCAGCAGCCCCAATTACGGGGGGCGATCAGATACGCAGTATTTT. It translates to CASSPNYGGRSDTQYF. Full variable domain (remainder filled in from reference TRBV28 and TRBJ2-3): DVKVTQSSRYLVKRTGEKVFLECVQDMDHENMFWYRQDPGLGLRLIYFSYDVKMKEKGDIPEGYSVSREKKERFSLILESASTNQTSMYLCASSPNYGGRSDTQYFGPGTRLTVL.